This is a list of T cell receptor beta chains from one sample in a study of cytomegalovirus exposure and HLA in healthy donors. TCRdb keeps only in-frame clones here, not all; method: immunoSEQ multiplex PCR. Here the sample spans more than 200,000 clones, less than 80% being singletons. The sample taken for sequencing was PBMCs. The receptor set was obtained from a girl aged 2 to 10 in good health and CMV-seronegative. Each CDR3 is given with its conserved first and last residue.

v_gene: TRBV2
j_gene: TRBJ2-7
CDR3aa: CASSTGTGGPSSYEQYF

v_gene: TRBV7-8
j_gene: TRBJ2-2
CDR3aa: CASSSRGGELFF

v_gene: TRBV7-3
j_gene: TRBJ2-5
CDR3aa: CASSRGLAGGQETQYF

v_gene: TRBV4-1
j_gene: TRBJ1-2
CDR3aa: CASSRKTRGLDYGYTF

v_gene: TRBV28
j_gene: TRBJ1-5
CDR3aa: CASSLGGLRASNQPQHF

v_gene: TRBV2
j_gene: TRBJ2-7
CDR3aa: CASASGYEQYF

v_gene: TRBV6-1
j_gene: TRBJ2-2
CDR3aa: CASSEPGGAGELFF

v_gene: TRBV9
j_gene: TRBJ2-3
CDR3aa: CASSVAGGLTDTQYF

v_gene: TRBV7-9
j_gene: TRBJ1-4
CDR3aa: CASSERGPAGEKLFF

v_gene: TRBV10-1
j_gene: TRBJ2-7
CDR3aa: CASSPREEKQYF

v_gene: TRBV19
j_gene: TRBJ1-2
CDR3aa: CASSIQTGPTIGYTF

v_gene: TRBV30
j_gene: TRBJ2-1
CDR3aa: CAWGQGVNEQFF

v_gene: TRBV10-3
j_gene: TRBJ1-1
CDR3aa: CAIQASPDTPEAFF

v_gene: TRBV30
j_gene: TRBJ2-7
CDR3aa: CAWSENYYEQYF

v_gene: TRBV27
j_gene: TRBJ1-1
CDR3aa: CASSLSGGRAFF

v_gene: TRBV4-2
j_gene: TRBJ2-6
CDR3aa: CASSGPGTAPAGANVLTF

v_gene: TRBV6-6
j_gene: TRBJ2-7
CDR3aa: CASSTGTGSYEQYF

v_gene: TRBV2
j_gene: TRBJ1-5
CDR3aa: CASSEDAGAGQPQHF

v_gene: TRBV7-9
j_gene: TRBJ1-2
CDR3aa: CASSLAQSAQGGSYTF

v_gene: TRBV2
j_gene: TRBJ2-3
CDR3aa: CASTRDRVSDTQYF

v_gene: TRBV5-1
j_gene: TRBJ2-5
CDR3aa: CASSPGDYREETQYF

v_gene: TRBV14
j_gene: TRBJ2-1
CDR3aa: CASTPLEGGNEQFF

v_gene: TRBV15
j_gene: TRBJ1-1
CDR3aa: CATSRGLGVVEAFF

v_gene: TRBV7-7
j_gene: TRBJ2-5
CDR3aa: CASSPPQGIAETQYF

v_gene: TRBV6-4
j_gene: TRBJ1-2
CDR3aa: CASSDSTTGDNYGYTF

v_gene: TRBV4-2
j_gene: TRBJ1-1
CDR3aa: CASSQAMQGGEAFF